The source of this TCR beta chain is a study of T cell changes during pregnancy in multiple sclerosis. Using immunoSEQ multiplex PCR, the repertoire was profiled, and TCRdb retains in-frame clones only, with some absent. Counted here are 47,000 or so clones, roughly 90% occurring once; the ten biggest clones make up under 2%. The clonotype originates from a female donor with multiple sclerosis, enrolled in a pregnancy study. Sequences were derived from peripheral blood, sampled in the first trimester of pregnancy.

CDR3 bases: TGTGCCATCAACTCTCAATACAATGAGCAGTTCTTC. Amino acids: CAINSQYNEQFF. This chain joins TRBV10-3 and TRBJ2-1; D not resolved. V lost 7 bases to trimming and J lost 4 bases, with 8 bases between them. The CDR3 consists of 12 residues. The germline V gene encodes CDR1 ENHRY and CDR2 SYGVKD.